This TCR beta chain comes out of a study of T cell responses to AZD1222 COVID-19 vaccine (dated by TCRdb to the early 2020s). About the investigation overall: A total of approximately 240 trial participants underwent TCR sequencing, of whom 207 received two doses of AZD1222 and some 25 received two doses of the MenACWY control vaccine. Trial participants were enrolled into age subgroups of 18-55, 56-69 and 70-plus years, which contained around 150, 28 and 57 TCR-sequenced participants, respectively. What the study reported, not specific to this receptor: Because no day 14 peak-response samples were available, the repertoires could be characterized only after the peak T cell response. CD4 TCRs associated with the vaccine covered the entire spike protein, and the dominant responses were in regions 160-218 and 743-854. Participants were mostly white British and included more females than males, and it was suggested by the authors that clonal diversity may have been underestimated. Conclusions about previously exposed vaccinees were limited because only six or seven AZD1222 recipients were SARS-CoV-2 seropositive at baseline. Epitopes outside the regions mutated in the B.1.351 and B.1.1.7 variants were reportedly recognized by nearly half of the unique spike-specific TCRs. In the small 56-69-year group, the increase in depth fell short of significance, most likely because of low power. After two AZD1222 doses, spike-specific TCR breadth and depth were significantly higher than at day 0 and than in MenACWY recipients.

Worth noting for this clone: Its cognate antigen has yet to be identified. Base qualities are not provided; no much larger clone lies one nucleotide away.

Explained via the paper, the time point label denotes: about 28 days (+/-7) after the second vaccine dose. AZD1222 recipients with second doses at about 4 weeks or about 12 weeks were pooled, because spike-specific TCR depth and breadth did not differ between schedules. The vaccinee samples were drawn from two UK trials, COV001 and COV002, one of which was a single-blind randomized controlled phase 2/3 trial testing AZD1222 (ChAdOx1 nCoV-19) in healthy adults. Trial participant PBMC samples were collected at day 0 and day 28 after the second dose for TCRbeta chain sequencing. The CDR3 regions of human TCRbeta chains were subjected to immunosequencing. Regarding the original processing steps: Repertoire TCRs were checked for matches against a reference library of SARS-CoV-2-specific TCRs that had been generated using the MIRA antigen-specificity platform. Breadth was defined as the fraction of unique TCRs that were SARS-CoV-2-associated. Depth was defined as the fraction of total T cells that were SARS-CoV-2-associated. Using the MIRA data, every spike-specific TCR was mapped to the spike region that the TCR reacted to and assigned to either a CD4 or a CD8 class. Log10-transformed breadth and depth values were compared by one-way ANOVA with Sidak's multiple comparisons tests. TCRdb stores this immuneACCESS table with in-frame sequences only. Part of the clones is absent; in the studies checked, under half of the shortfall reflects unresolved V genes, and no reason is known for the rest. The DNA was the basis for D and trimming; V, J and clone size are from that table. Counted in this sample were approximately 150,000 clones; approximately 90% of them appeared once. The ten largest clones represent more than 1.5% of the sample.

Based on the germline V gene, the CDR1 and CDR2 sequences are MNHEY and SVGAGI. V has 2 bases trimmed and J has 4 bases trimmed; junction bases matching no gene number 2. From cysteine to phenylalanine, the CDR3 is 14 amino acids long. The CDR3 DNA has 42 bases and is translated from base 1. The sequence was obtained from an adult who received the AZD1222 COVID-19 vaccine. The sequence is built from TRBV6-5 and TRBJ1-5; 7 middle bases align to TRBD1. This sample comprised peripheral blood, obtained 28 days after the second AZD1222 dose. The DNA reads TGTGCCAGCAGTTACGCAGGGGGGAATCAGCCCCAGCATTTT. Translated, it gives CASSYAGGNQPQHF.